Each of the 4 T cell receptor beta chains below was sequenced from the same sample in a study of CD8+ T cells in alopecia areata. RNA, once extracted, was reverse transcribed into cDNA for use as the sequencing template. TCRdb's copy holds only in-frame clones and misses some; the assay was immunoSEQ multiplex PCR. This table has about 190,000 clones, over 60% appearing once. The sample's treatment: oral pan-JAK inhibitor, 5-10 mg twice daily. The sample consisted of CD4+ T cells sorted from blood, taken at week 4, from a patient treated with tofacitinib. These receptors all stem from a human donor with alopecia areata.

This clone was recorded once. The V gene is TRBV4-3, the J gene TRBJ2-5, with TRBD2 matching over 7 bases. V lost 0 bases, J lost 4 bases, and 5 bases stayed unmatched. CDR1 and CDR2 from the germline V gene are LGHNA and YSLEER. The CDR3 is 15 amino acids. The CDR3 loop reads CASSQDWGGAETQYF. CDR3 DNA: TGCGCCAGCAGCCAAGATTGGGGAGGGGCAGAGACCCAGTACTTC.

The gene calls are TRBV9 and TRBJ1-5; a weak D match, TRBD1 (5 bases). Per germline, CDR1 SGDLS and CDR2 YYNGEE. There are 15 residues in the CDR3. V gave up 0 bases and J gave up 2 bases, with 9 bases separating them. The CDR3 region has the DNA TGTGCCAGCAGCGTAGGAATAGGGGGCAATCAGCCCCAGCATTTT. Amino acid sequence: CASSVGIGGNQPQHF.

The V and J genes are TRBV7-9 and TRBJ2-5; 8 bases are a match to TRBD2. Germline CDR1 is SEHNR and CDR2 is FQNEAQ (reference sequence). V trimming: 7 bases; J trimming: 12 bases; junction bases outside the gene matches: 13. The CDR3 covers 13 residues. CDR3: CASNIAQAGAEYF. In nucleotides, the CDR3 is TGTGCCAGCAACATTGCCCAAGCGGGGGCGGAGTACTTC.

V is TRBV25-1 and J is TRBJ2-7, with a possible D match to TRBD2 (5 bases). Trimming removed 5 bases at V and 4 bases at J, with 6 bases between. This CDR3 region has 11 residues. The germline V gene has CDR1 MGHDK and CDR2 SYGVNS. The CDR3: CASSSGYEQYF. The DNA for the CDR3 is TGTGCCAGCAGTTCGGGGTACGAGCAGTACTTC.